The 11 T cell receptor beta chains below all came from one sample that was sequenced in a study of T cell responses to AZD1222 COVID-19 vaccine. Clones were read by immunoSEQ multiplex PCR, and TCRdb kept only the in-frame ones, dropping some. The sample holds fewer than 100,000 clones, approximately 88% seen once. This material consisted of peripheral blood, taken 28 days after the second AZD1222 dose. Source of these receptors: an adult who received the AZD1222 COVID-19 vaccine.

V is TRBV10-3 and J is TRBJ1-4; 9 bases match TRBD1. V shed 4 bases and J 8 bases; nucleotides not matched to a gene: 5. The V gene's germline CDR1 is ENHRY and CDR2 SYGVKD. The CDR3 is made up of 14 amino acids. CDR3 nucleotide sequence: TGTGCCATCAGTGGGACAGGGGTAGGAGAAAAACTGTTTTTT. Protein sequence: CAISGTGVGEKLFF.

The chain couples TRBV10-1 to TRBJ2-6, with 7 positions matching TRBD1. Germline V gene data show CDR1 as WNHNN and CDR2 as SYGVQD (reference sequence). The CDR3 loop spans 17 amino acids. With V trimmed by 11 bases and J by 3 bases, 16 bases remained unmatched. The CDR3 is CAPRPGQPGFGANVLTF. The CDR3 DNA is TGCGCCCCCCGGCCGGGACAGCCCGGCTTTGGGGCCAACGTCCTGACTTTC.

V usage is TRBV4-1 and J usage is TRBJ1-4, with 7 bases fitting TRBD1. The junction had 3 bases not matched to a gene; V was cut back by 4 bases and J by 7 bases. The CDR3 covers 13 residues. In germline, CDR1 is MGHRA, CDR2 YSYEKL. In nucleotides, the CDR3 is TGCGCCAGCAGCCCGACAGGGAGTGAAAAACTGTTTTTT. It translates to CASSPTGSEKLFF.

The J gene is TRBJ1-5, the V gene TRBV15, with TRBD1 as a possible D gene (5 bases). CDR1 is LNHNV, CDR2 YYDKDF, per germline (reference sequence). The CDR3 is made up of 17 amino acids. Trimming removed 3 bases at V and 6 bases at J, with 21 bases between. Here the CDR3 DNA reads TGTGCCACCAGCAGGACCAGGGCTAGGGGAGCGAGTCAGCCCCAGCATTTT. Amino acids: CATSRTRARGASQPQHF.

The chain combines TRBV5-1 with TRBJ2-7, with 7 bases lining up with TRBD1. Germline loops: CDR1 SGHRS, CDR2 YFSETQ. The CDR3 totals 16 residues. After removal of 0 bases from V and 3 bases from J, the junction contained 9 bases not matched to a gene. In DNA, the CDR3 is TGCGCCAGCAGCTTGGCCAGGACAGGCGAGTTCTACGAGCAGTACTTC. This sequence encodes CASSLARTGEFYEQYF.

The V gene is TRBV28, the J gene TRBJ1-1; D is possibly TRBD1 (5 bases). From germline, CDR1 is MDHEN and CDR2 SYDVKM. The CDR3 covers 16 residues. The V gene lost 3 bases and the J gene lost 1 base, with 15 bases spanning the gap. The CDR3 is CASSFPRGIGNTEAFF. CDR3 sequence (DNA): TGTGCCAGCAGTTTCCCGCGGGGGATAGGGAACACTGAAGCTTTCTTT.

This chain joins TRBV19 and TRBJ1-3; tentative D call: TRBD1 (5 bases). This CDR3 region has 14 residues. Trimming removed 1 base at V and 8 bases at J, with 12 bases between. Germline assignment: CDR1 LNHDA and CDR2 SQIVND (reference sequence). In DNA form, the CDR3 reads TGTGCCAGTAGTATAGGCCAGGGCGGCCACACCATATATTTT. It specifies CASSIGQGGHTIYF.

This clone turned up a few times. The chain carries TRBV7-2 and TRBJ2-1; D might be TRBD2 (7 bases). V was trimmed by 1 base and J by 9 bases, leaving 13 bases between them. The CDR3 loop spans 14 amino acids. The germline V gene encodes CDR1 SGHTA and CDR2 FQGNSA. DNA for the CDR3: TGTGCCAGCAGCTTAGGTGGGGGGGCTAGTGAGCAGTTCTTC. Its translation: CASSLGGGASEQFF.

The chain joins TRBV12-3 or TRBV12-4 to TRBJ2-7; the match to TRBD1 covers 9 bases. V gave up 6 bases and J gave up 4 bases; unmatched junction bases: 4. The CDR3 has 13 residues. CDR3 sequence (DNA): TGTGCCAGCAGGGGACAGGGTTTTTACGAGCAGTACTTC. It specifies CASRGQGFYEQYF.

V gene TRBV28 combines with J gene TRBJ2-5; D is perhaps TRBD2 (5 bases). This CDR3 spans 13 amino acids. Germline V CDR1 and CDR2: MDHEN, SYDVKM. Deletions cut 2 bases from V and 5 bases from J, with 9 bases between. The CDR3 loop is CASSLASGETQYF. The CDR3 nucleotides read TGTGCCAGCAGTTTAGCCTCGGGGGAGACCCAGTACTTC.

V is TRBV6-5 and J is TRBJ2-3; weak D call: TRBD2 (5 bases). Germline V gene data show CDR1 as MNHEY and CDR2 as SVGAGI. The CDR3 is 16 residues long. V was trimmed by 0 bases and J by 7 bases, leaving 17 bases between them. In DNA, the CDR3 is TGTGCCAGCAGTTACTCTGGAGGCACCGTTCGGAATACGCAGTATTTT. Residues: CASSYSGGTVRNTQYF.